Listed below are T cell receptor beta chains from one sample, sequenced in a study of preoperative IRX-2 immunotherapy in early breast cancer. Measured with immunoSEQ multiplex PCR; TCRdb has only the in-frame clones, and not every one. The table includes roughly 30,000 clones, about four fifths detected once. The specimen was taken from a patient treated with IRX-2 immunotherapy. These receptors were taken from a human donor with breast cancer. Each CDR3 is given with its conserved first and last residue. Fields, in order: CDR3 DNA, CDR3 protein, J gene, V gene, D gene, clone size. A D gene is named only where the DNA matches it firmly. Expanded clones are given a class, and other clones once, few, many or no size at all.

CDR3 DNA: TGTGCCAGCAGTCTCCCCCCGGAGAACACTGAAGCTTTCTTT; CDR3 protein: CASSLPPENTEAFF; J gene: TRBJ1-1; V gene: TRBV28; D gene: .; clone size: once
CDR3 DNA: TGTGCCAGCAGCACCGAAGCGGGTTCCTACGAGCAGTACTTC; CDR3 protein: CASSTEAGSYEQYF; J gene: TRBJ2-7; V gene: TRBV9; D gene: .; clone size: .
CDR3 DNA: TGTGCCAGCAGCTTTGGGGGGAGGTACTACAATGAGCAGTTCTTC; CDR3 protein: CASSFGGRYYNEQFF; J gene: TRBJ2-1; V gene: TRBV7-6; D gene: .; clone size: .
CDR3 DNA: TGTGCCAGTAGCTTGGCGGGGGCCCGCACAGATACGCAGTATTTT; CDR3 protein: CASSLAGARTDTQYF; J gene: TRBJ2-3; V gene: TRBV7-4; D gene: .; clone size: .
CDR3 DNA: TGCAGCGTTGCGGCCCAGGGGTACAATCAGCCCCAGCATTTT; CDR3 protein: CSVAAQGYNQPQHF; J gene: TRBJ1-5; V gene: TRBV29-1; D gene: .; clone size: .
CDR3 DNA: TGTGCCAGCAGCTTCAATTCGATGTCGGTTCCCTCTGGGGCCAACGTCCTGACTTTC; CDR3 protein: CASSFNSMSVPSGANVLTF; J gene: TRBJ2-6; V gene: TRBV7-1; D gene: .; clone size: .
CDR3 DNA: TGTGCCACCAGCAGAATTCGACTAGATGTGGAGCTGTTTTTT; CDR3 protein: CATSRIRLDVELFF; J gene: TRBJ2-2; V gene: TRBV15; D gene: .; clone size: .
CDR3 DNA: TGTGCCAGCACCTTTGCGGGGAACAATCAGCCCCAGCATTTT; CDR3 protein: CASTFAGNNQPQHF; J gene: TRBJ1-5; V gene: TRBV28; D gene: .; clone size: .
CDR3 DNA: TGTGCCACCTGGCGGAAGGACTCACATCATACGCAGTATTTT; CDR3 protein: CATWRKDSHHTQYF; J gene: TRBJ2-3; V gene: TRBV12-2; D gene: .; clone size: .
CDR3 DNA: TGTGCCAGCCACACGAGAGGTAATCAGCCCCAGCATTTT; CDR3 protein: CASHTRGNQPQHF; J gene: TRBJ1-5; V gene: TRBV7-1; D gene: .; clone size: .
CDR3 DNA: TGTGCCAGCAGTTTGACAGGGGATCCGTCCTACGAGCAGTACTTC; CDR3 protein: CASSLTGDPSYEQYF; J gene: TRBJ2-7; V gene: TRBV6-8; D gene: TRBD1; clone size: .